This TCR beta chain was sequenced for a study of spatial heterogeneity in lung cancer. Time point here: sample taken at primary tumor resection. Sequencing covered unsorted whole RNA taken from tumor, nontumor lung or frozen PBMC. TCRdb reanalysed the 5' RACE reads using MiXCR and keeps one entry per CDR3 protein. The sample has about 38,000 distinct CDR3 sequences, 6.5% to 9% seen once. A few counts support this clonotype. The germline V gene has CDR1 SGHAT and CDR2 FQNNGV. V was cut by 5 bases and J by 0 bases, with 11 bases left in between. This CDR3 spans 15 amino acids. Sequencing used PBMCs, obtained at surgery. This clonotype originated in a male donor with early-stage non-small cell lung cancer. V and J are TRBV11-2 and TRBJ2-1; no clear D. CDR3 DNA sequence: TGTGCCAGCAGCCTAAGCTTGGACTCCTACAATGAGCAGTTCTTC. Its protein is CASSLSLDSYNEQFF. Full variable domain (outside the CDR3, taken from reference TRBV11-2 and TRBJ2-1): EAGVAQSPRYKIIEKRQSVAFWCNPISGHATLYWYQQILGQGPKLLIQFQNNGVVDDSQLPKDRFSAERLKGVDSTLKIQPAKLEDSAVYLCASSLSLDSYNEQFFGPGTRLTVL.